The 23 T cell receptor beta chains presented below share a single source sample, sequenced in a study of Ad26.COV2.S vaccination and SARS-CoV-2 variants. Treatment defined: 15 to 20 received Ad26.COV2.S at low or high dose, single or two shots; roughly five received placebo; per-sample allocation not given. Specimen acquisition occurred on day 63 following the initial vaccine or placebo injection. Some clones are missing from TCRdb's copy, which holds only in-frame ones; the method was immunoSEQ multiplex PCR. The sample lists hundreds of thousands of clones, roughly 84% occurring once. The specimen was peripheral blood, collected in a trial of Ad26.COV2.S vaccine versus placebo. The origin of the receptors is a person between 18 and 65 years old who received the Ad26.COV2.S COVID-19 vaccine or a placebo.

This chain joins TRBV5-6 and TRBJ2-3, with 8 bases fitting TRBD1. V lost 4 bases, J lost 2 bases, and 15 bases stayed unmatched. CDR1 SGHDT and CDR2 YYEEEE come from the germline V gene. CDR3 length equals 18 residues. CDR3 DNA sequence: TGTGCCAGCAGCCCCAGGGGGACAGGCACCTTTTACACAGATACGCAGTATTTT. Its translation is CASSPRGTGTFYTDTQYF. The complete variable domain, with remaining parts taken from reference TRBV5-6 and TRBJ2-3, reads DAGVTQSPTHLIKTRGQQVTLRCSPKSGHDTVSWYQQALGQGPQFIFQYYEEEERQRGNFPDRFSGHQFPNYSSELNVNALLLGDSALYLCASSPRGTGTFYTDTQYFGPGTRLTVL.

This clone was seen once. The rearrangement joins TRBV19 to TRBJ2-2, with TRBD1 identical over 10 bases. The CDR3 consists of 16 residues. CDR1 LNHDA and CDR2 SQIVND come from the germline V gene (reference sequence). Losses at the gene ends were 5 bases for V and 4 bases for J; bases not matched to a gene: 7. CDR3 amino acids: CASSRGTGEGTGELFF. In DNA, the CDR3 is TGTGCCAGTAGTCGGGGGACAGGGGAAGGCACCGGGGAGCTGTTTTTT.

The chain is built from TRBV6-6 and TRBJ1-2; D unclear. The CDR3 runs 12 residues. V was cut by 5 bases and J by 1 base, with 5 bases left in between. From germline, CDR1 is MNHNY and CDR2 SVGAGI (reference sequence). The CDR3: CASSPDNYGYTF. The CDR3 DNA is TGTGCCAGCAGTCCGGATAACTATGGCTACACCTTC.

The CDR3 DNA follows: TGCAGCGTCCGACAGAGTCCTGAGACCCAGTACTTC. Residues: CSVRQSPETQYF. V and J are TRBV29-1 and TRBJ2-5, with D maybe TRBD1 (5 bases). The V end was cut by 6 bases, the J end by 5 bases, with 13 bases between. The V gene's germline CDR1 is SQVTM and CDR2 ANQGSEA. The CDR3 runs to 12 residues.

CDR3 sequence: CASSGFRGPPTSGGFASTDTQYF. CDR3 coding DNA: TGTGCCAGCAGTGGGTTCAGGGGGCCCCCGACTAGCGGGGGTTTCGCCAGCACAGATACGCAGTATTTT. This rearrangement joins TRBV2 to TRBJ2-3, with 12 nucleotides matching TRBD2. The CDR3 runs 23 residues. Germline CDR1 and CDR2: SNHLY and FYNNEI. V lost 4 bases to trimming and J lost 0 bases; unmatched junction nucleotides: 23.

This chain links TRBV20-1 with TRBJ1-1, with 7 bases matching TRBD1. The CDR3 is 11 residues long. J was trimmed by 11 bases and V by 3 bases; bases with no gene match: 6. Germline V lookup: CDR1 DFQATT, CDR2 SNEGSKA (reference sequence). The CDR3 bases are TGCAGTGCTAGTGTCGACAGGGATGCTTTCTTT. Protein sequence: CSASVDRDAFF.

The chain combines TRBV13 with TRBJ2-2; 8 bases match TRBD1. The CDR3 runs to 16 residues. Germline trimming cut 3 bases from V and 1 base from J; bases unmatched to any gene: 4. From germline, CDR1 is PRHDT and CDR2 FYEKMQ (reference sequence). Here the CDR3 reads CASSFPGTGNTGELFF. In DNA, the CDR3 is TGTGCCAGCAGCTTCCCGGGGACAGGGAACACCGGGGAGCTGTTTTTT.

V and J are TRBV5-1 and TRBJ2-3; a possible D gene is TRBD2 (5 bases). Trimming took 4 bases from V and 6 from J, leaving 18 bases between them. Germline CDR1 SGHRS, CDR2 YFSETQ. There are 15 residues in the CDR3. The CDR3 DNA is TGCGCCAGCAGCCATACGAGGACTGTAATGGATACGCAGTATTTT. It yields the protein CASSHTRTVMDTQYF.

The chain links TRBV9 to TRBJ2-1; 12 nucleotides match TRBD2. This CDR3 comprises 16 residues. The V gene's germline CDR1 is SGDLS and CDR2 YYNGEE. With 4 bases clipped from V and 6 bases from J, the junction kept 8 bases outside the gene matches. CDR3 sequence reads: CASSPRLAGEVNEQFF. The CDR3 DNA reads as TGTGCCAGCAGCCCTAGACTAGCGGGGGAAGTCAATGAGCAGTTCTTC.

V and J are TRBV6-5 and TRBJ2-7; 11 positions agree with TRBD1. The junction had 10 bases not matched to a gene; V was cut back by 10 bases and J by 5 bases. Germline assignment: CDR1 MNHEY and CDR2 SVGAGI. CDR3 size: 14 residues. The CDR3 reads CANHGTGGGHEQYF. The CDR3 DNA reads TGTGCCAATCACGGGACAGGGGGTGGCCACGAGCAGTACTTC.

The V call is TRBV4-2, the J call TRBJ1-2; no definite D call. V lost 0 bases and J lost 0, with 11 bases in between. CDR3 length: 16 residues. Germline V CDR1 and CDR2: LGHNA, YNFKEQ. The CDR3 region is CASSQDLRGANYGYTF. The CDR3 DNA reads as TGTGCCAGCAGCCAAGATCTGCGGGGAGCTAACTATGGCTACACCTTC.

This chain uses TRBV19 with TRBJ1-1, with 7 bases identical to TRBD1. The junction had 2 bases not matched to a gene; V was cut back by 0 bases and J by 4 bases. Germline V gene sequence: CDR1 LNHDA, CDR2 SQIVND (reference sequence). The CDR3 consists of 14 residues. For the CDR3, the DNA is TGTGCCAGTAGTATAGAACAGGGGAGCACTGAAGCTTTCTTT. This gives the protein CASSIEQGSTEAFF.

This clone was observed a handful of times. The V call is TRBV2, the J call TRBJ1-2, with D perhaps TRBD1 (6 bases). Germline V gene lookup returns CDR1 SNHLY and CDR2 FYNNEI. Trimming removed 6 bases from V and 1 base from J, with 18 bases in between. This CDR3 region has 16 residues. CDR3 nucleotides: TGTGCCAGCAGCACAAAAGGAGGGGGGCATAACTATGGCTACACCTTC. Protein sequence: CASSTKGGGHNYGYTF.

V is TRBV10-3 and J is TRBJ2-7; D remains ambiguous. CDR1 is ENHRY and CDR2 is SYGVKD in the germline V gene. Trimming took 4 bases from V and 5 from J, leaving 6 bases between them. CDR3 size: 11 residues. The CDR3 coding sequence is TGTGCCATCAGTGGTCTGGACGAGCAGTACTTC. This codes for CAISGLDEQYF.

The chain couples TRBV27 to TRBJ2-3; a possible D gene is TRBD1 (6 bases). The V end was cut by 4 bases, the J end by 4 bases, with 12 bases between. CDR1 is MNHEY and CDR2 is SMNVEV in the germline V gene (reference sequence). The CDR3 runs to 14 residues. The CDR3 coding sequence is TGTGCCAGCAGTTGGGGACAAACAGCAGATACGCAGTATTTT. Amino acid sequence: CASSWGQTADTQYF.

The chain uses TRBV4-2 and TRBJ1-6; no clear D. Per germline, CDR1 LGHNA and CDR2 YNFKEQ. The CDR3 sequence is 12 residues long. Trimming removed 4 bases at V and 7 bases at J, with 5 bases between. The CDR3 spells CASSLINSPLHF. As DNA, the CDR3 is TGTGCCAGCAGCCTGATAAATTCACCCCTCCACTTT.

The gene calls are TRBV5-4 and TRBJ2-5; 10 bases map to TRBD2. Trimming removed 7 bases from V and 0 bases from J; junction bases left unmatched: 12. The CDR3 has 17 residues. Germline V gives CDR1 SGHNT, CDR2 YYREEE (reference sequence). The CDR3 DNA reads TGTGCCAGCGGACCCACTAGCGGGGTCATGTACCAAGAGACCCAGTACTTC. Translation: CASGPTSGVMYQETQYF.

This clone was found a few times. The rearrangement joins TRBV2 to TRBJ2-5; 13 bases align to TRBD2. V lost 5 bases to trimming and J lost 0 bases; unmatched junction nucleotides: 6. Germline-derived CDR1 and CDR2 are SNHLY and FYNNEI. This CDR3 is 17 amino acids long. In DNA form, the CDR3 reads TGTGCCAGCAGTTGGACTAGCGGGGGCACCCACCAAGAGACCCAGTACTTC. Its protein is CASSWTSGGTHQETQYF.

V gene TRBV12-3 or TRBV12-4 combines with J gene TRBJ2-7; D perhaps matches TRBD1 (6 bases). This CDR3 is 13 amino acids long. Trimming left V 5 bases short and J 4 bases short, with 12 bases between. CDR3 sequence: CASSVRTVYEQYF. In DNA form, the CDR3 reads TGTGCCAGCAGTGTCAGGACAGTTTACGAGCAGTACTTC.

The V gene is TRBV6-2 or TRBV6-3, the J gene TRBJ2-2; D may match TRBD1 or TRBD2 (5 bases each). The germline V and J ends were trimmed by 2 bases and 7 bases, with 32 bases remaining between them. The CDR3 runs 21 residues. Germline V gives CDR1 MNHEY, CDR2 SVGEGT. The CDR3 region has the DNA TGTGCCAGCAGTTACCCCCTTCCTAGCTTACGGGGCGACGGCGGTGGCGGGGAGCTGTTTTTT. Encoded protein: CASSYPLPSLRGDGGGGELFF.

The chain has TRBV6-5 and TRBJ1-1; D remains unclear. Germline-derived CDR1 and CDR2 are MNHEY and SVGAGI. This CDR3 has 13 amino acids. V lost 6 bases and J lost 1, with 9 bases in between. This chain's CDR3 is CASSFRENTEAFF. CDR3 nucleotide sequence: TGTGCCAGCAGCTTTAGGGAGAACACTGAAGCTTTCTTT.

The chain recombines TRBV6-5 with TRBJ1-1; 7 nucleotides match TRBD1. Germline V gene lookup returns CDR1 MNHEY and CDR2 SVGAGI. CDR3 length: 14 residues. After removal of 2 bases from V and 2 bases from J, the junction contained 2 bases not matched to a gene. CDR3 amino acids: CASSYDRANTEAFF. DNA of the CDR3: TGTGCCAGCAGTTACGACAGGGCAAACACTGAAGCTTTCTTT.

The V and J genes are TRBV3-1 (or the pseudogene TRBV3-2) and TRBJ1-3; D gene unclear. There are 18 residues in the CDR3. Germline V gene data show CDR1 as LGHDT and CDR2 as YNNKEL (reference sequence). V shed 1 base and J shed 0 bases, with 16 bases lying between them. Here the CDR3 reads CASSQGDFKNSSGNTIYF. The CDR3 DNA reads TGTGCCAGCAGCCAAGGCGATTTCAAGAATTCCTCTGGAAACACCATATATTTT.